These T cell receptor beta chains were read from a single sample in a study of blood T cell repertoires in COVID-19. TCRdb's copy holds only in-frame clones and misses some; the assay was immunoSEQ multiplex PCR. The table has about 210,000 clones, around 82% seen once. Input material: peripheral blood. These receptors originate from a woman between 40 and 55 years old with acute or convalescent COVID-19. Both conserved end residues are part of each CDR3. A D gene is named only where the DNA matches it firmly. Clone size, where shown, is once, few, many, or a class for clones that have expanded.

TGCGCCAGCAGCTTCGGCCTACTATCGAACACCGGGGAGCTGTTTTTT,CASSFGLLSNTGELFF,TRBV5-1,-,TRBJ2-2,-
TGTGCCAGCAGCTTAGAGTTGGGACTAGCGGGGAACACCGGGGAGCTGTTTTTT,CASSLELGLAGNTGELFF,TRBV7-6,TRBD2,TRBJ2-2,-
TGTGCCAGTAGTTCATACGTCGGGGGACCCAAAAACATTCAGTACTTC,CASSSYVGGPKNIQYF,TRBV19,-,TRBJ2-4,-
TGCGCCAGCAGCTTGTTACTAGCGGCATCCTACAATGAGCAGTTCTTC,CASSLLLAASYNEQFF,TRBV5-1,TRBD2,TRBJ2-1,-
TGCGCCAGCAGCTTGCCGGGATCGGGTAATGAGCAGTTCTTC,CASSLPGSGNEQFF,TRBV5-1,-,TRBJ2-1,-
TGTGCCAGCAGTTTAGGAGCGGGCTCCTACAATGAGCAGTTCTTC,CASSLGAGSYNEQFF,TRBV27,-,TRBJ2-1,-
TGCGCCAGCAGCCAAACAATCGAGGGCCCCTACGAGCAGTACTTC,CASSQTIEGPYEQYF,TRBV4-1,-,TRBJ2-7,few
TGTGCCAGCAGCTTAAGCCGGGTTATCTCTGGAAACACCATATATTTT,CASSLSRVISGNTIYF,TRBV11-2,-,TRBJ1-3,-
TGTGCCAGCAGCTTAAGGGGGAACACTAATGAAAAACTGTTTTTT,CASSLRGNTNEKLFF,TRBV11-2,-,TRBJ1-4,once
TGTGCCAGTAGTCAGGCCAGGATAGGCCCGAACACTGAAGCTTTCTTT,CASSQARIGPNTEAFF,TRBV19,-,TRBJ1-1,-
TGTGCCAGCATGGGCAGGGGGCTGGAATCTGGAAACACCATATATTTT,CASMGRGLESGNTIYF,TRBV6-6,TRBD1,TRBJ1-3,-
TGTGCCAGCAGCGTGGAAGAATTCAGGGGTAATGAGCAGTTCTTC,CASSVEEFRGNEQFF,TRBV9,-,TRBJ2-1,-
TGCGCCAGCAGCCATATAGGGACAGGGGGAGATGAGCAGTTCTTC,CASSHIGTGGDEQFF,TRBV4-3,TRBD1,TRBJ2-1,many
TGTGCCAGCAGGTCGACTAGCTGGGCAGATACGCAGTATTTT,CASRSTSWADTQYF,TRBV2,TRBD2,TRBJ2-3,-
TGCGCCAGCAGCCCTCAGGGACAGGGGGCCTCTGGAAACACCATATATTTT,CASSPQGQGASGNTIYF,TRBV5-1,TRBD1,TRBJ1-3,-
TGTGCCAGCAGCCTGGGACTAGCGAGCTACAATGAGCAGTTCTTC,CASSLGLASYNEQFF,TRBV5-8,TRBD2,TRBJ2-1,few
TGTGCCAGTGTTGACAGGGGAAGGGGCACAGATACGCAGTATTTT,CASVDRGRGTDTQYF,TRBV19,TRBD1,TRBJ2-3,-
TGTGCCAGCAGCCGGGGGGTAGGGGGCCATCAGCCCCAGCATTTT,CASSRGVGGHQPQHF,TRBV3-1/TRBV3-2,TRBD1,TRBJ1-5,-
TGTGCCAGTAGTACGGTTTATGGCTACACCTTC,CASSTVYGYTF,TRBV19,-,TRBJ1-2,-
TGTGCCAGCAGTGAAGATGGACTAGCGGGGCACTACGAGCAGTACTTC,CASSEDGLAGHYEQYF,TRBV2,TRBD2,TRBJ2-7,-
TGTGCCAGCTCACCAAGACTAGCGGGTAGCAATGAGCAGTTCTTC,CASSPRLAGSNEQFF,TRBV18,TRBD2,TRBJ2-1,-
TGTGCCACTCGGGCAGGGAAAGCGGGAGCAGATACGCAGTATTTT,CATRAGKAGADTQYF,TRBV24-1,TRBD2,TRBJ2-3,-
TGTGCCAGCAGTCCCCCCACTAGCGGGAGACCAGATACGCAGTATTTT,CASSPPTSGRPDTQYF,TRBV27,TRBD2,TRBJ2-3,-
TGTGCCAGTAGTGCGGACAGGGGGCCTCAGCCCCAGCATTTT,CASSADRGPQPQHF,TRBV19,TRBD1,TRBJ1-5,-
TGCGCCAGCAGAGGAAGCGGGGGTCGAATTGAGCAGTTCTTC,CASRGSGGRIEQFF,TRBV5-1,TRBD2,TRBJ2-1,few
TGTGCCTGGAGGAGGGGACAGGGGGCCGGCTATGGCTACACCTTC,CAWRRGQGAGYGYTF,TRBV30,TRBD1,TRBJ1-2,-
TGTGCCAGCACAGTAGCGGGGCCCCTGCAAGGTACGCAGTATTTT,CASTVAGPLQGTQYF,TRBV2,TRBD2,TRBJ2-3,few
TGTGCCAGCAGCCCCACTTCAGGGGGACAGCCCCAGCATTTT,CASSPTSGGQPQHF,TRBV9,TRBD1,TRBJ1-5,-
TGTGCCAGTAGTATCCCCGGACAGGGGGCGCGTGGCTACACCTTC,CASSIPGQGARGYTF,TRBV19,TRBD1,TRBJ1-2,-
TGTGCCTGGACCAGGGAATCCAATGAAAAACTGTTTTTT,CAWTRESNEKLFF,TRBV30,-,TRBJ1-4,-
TGTGCCAGCAGCCTCTCTGGGGACTACGGGTATTCACCCCTCCACTTT,CASSLSGDYGYSPLHF,TRBV11-2,-,TRBJ1-6,-
TGTGCCAGCAGTCACCGGACGGGGTATAACACCGGGGAGCTGTTTTTT,CASSHRTGYNTGELFF,TRBV5-8,-,TRBJ2-2,once
TGTGCCAGCAGGGCAGGTGGGGCCAACGTCCTGACTTTC,CASRAGGANVLTF,TRBV6-5,-,TRBJ2-6,-
TGTGCCAGCAGTTACTCGGGAGTCGCAGATACGCAGTATTTT,CASSYSGVADTQYF,TRBV6-6,-,TRBJ2-3,-
TGTGCCAGCAGCCCCGGGACAAGCACAGATACGCAGTATTTT,CASSPGTSTDTQYF,TRBV5-5,-,TRBJ2-3,few
TGCGCCAGCAGCTTGGAGGCAGCCGGGACTTACAATGAGCAGTTCTTC,CASSLEAAGTYNEQFF,TRBV5-1,-,TRBJ2-1,-
TGTGCCAGCAGTCGGGACAGTGGAAACACCATATATTTT,CASSRDSGNTIYF,TRBV2,TRBD1,TRBJ1-3,-
TGCGCCAGCAGCCAAGATAGGGGAGGTAATGGCTACACCTTC,CASSQDRGGNGYTF,TRBV4-1,-,TRBJ1-2,-
TGTGCCAGCAGTTTCTCGAGCAGGGGGGCAGGACTAGCCGCCGGGGAGCTGTTTTTT,CASSFSSRGAGLAAGELFF,TRBV27,-,TRBJ2-2,-
TGTGCCAGCAGCGTAGCAGGGGGTTACGGGGAGCTGTTTTTT,CASSVAGGYGELFF,TRBV9,TRBD1,TRBJ2-2,-
TGTGCCTGGAGTGTACCCCGGGGAGGGGGCTACACCTTC,CAWSVPRGGGYTF,TRBV30,-,TRBJ1-2,-
TGTGCCAGCAGCATAACCGGGGGGGCGCGCAATGAGCAGTTCTTC,CASSITGGARNEQFF,TRBV7-6,TRBD2,TRBJ2-1,-
TGTGCCAGCAGCGCCGGGACTAGCGGATCCTACGAGCAGTACTTC,CASSAGTSGSYEQYF,TRBV9,TRBD2,TRBJ2-7,-
TGTGCCAGCAGTGTGGGACTAGCGGGAGGGTACCGACTTACCTACGAGCAGTACTTC,CASSVGLAGGYRLTYEQYF,TRBV2,TRBD2,TRBJ2-7,-
TGTGCCAGCAGCCCATCCGGGAGCTCCTACAATGAGCAGTTCTTC,CASSPSGSSYNEQFF,TRBV11-2,-,TRBJ2-1,once
TGTGCCAGCACCTTGACAGCTCGCACAGATACGCAGTATTTT,CASTLTARTDTQYF,TRBV5-5,-,TRBJ2-3,-
TGTGCCAGCAGCCAGCGAGGACAGGGTGGATATGGCTACACCTTC,CASSQRGQGGYGYTF,TRBV3-1/TRBV3-2,TRBD1,TRBJ1-2,-
TGTGCCAGCAGCTTATTGGTCGGAGCGGGAGGGCAAGAGACCCAGTACTTC,CASSLLVGAGGQETQYF,TRBV7-9,TRBD2,TRBJ2-5,-
TGTGCCATCAGTGAGACCGGGACAGGGGATGCCTATGGCTACACCTTC,CAISETGTGDAYGYTF,TRBV10-3,TRBD1,TRBJ1-2,-
TGTGCCAGCAGAGCTACTTCCGGGACAATAGAAGCTTTCTTT,CASRATSGTIEAFF,TRBV6-5,-,TRBJ1-1,few
TGTGCCAGCAGTTTACCTAACATCCGGGCGGGTCAGCCCCAGCATTTT,CASSLPNIRAGQPQHF,TRBV28,-,TRBJ1-5,-
TGCAGCGTCCGAGCGGGAGGTCGTGCAGATACGCAGTATTTT,CSVRAGGRADTQYF,TRBV29-1,TRBD2,TRBJ2-3,-
TGTGCCAGCGGGCTGAGCTCCTACAATGAGCAGTTCTTC,CASGLSSYNEQFF,TRBV9,-,TRBJ2-1,-
TGTGCCAGTAGTATAGTCGACAGGACAAACAATCAGCCCCAGCATTTT,CASSIVDRTNNQPQHF,TRBV19,-,TRBJ1-5,-
TGTGCCAGCATCCCCGGGACTAGCGGTACCTACGAGCAGTACTTC,CASIPGTSGTYEQYF,TRBV7-9,TRBD2,TRBJ2-7,-
TGTGCCAGCAGCCCTTGGACAGAAAATACTGAAGCTTTCTTT,CASSPWTENTEAFF,TRBV7-8,-,TRBJ1-1,-
TGTGCCACCAGTGATCCAAGCACAGATACGCAGTATTTT,CATSDPSTDTQYF,TRBV24-1,-,TRBJ2-3,-
TGTGCCACCAGTGATACGGGACTAGCGGGAGGAGCCTCCTACAATGAGCAGTTCTTC,CATSDTGLAGGASYNEQFF,TRBV24-1,TRBD2,TRBJ2-1,once
TGTGCCAGCAGCCCCAAAGAGGGGTATAGCGGGAGCTACGAGCAGTACTTC,CASSPKEGYSGSYEQYF,TRBV9,TRBD2,TRBJ2-7,-
TGTGCCAGCAGTCACCCGGGACAGATTACATATGGCTACACCTTC,CASSHPGQITYGYTF,TRBV6-5,TRBD1,TRBJ1-2,-